This TCR beta chain was observed in a study of CD8+ T cells in alopecia areata. Regarding the study as a whole: Normal-skin resident alphabeta T cells also appear among scalp sample sequences. Lesional scalp displayed greater clonality than normal scalp, most notably in alopecia totalis/universalis.

V lost 4 bases, J lost 7 bases, and 7 bases lay in between. This CDR3 has 10 residues. The germline CDR1 and CDR2 sequences are SQVTM and ANQGSEA. Treatment noted: oral pan-JAK inhibitor, 5-10 mg twice daily. Those with alopecia areata gave lesional scalp punch biopsies and peripheral blood. TCR sequencing used cDNA made by reverse transcription of extracted RNA. Produced via immunoSEQ multiplex PCR; TCRdb's table is partial and in-frame only. In the table there are about 120,000 clones, roughly three fifths of which are singletons. This clone was detected a few times. Its antigen is not identified. The V call is TRBV29-1, the J call TRBJ1-1; D is undetermined. This sequence originates from a human donor with alopecia areata. Sample: CD4+ T cells sorted from blood, taken at week 24, from a patient treated with tofacitinib. The CDR3 nucleotides read TGCAGCGTTGTACATAATGAAGCTTTCTTT. Residues: CSVVHNEAFF.